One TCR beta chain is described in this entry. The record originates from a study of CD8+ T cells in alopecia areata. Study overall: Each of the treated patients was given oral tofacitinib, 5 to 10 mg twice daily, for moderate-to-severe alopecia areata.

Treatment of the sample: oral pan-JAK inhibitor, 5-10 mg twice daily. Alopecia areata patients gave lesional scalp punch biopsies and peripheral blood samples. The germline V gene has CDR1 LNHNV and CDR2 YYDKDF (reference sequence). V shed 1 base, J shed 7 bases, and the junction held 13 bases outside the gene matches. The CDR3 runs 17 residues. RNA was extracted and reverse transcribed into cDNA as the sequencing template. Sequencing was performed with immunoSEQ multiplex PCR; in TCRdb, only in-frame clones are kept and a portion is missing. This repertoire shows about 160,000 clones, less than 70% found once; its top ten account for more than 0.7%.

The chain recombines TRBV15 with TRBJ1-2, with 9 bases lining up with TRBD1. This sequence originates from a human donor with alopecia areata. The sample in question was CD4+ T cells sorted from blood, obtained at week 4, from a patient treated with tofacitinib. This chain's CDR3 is CATSRATGTGSLSGYTF. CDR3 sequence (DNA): TGTGCCACCAGCAGAGCTACCGGGACAGGGAGCTTATCTGGCTACACCTTC.